The 32 T cell receptor beta chains in this list originate from one sample, sequenced in a study of CD8 T cells in Susac syndrome. The authors reverse transcribed roughly 0.45 to 1 ug RNA with random hexamers. TCRdb reanalysed the immunoSEQ multiplex PCR reads using MiXCR and keeps one entry per CDR3 protein. The table records roughly 88,000 distinct CDR3 sequences, 96% of them present only once. Sequencing was done on a sample of CD8+ T cells from PBMCs. The source is a human donor with Susac syndrome.

V usage is TRBV6-2 or TRBV6-3 and J usage is TRBJ1-1; D might be TRBD1 (6 bases). The V end was cut by 7 bases, the J end by 1 base, with 7 bases between. The CDR3 is 12 residues long. Germline CDR1 MNHEY, CDR2 SVGEGT. The CDR3 reads CASKQGNTEAFF. CDR3 sequence (DNA): TGTGCCAGCAAACAGGGGAACACTGAAGCTTTCTTT.

This chain links TRBV7-3 with TRBJ2-1, with D perhaps matching TRBD2 (6 bases). The germline V and J ends were trimmed by 1 base and 0 bases, with 10 bases remaining between them. This CDR3 comprises 16 residues. Germline loops: CDR1 SGHTA, CDR2 FQGTGA. The CDR3 nucleotides are TGTGCCAGCAGCTTAAACGCGGGAAGCTCCTACAATGAGCAGTTCTTC. It translates to CASSLNAGSSYNEQFF.

V gene TRBV3-1 combines with J gene TRBJ2-7; the D call may be TRBD1 or TRBD2 (6 bases each). CDR3 length equals 15 residues. Germline assignment: CDR1 LGHDT and CDR2 YNNKEL (reference sequence). V was cut by 0 bases and J by 0 bases, with 9 bases left in between. CDR3 sequence: CASSQDGGDSYEQYF. The DNA of the CDR3 is TGTGCCAGCAGCCAAGACGGGGGCGACTCCTACGAGCAGTACTTC.

The V call is TRBV19, the J call TRBJ2-7, with D perhaps being TRBD1 or TRBD2 (5 bases each). This CDR3 comprises 15 residues. Germline V gene lookup returns CDR1 LNHDA and CDR2 SQIVND (reference sequence). Trimming pared 6 bases from V and 2 bases from J, leaving 17 bases between. For the CDR3, the DNA is TGTGCCAGTAGCACCTCCGGGACGGGAACCTACGAGCAGTACTTC. This translates into CASSTSGTGTYEQYF.

V is TRBV7-9 and J is TRBJ2-5; unclear D gene. The V gene lost 8 bases and the J gene lost 1 base, with 17 bases spanning the gap. The germline V gene has CDR1 SEHNR and CDR2 FQNEAQ (reference sequence). The CDR3 runs 15 residues. In DNA, the CDR3 is TGTGCCAGCGCGCCCCTCTTAGGCACCCAAGAGACCCAGTACTTC. Translation: CASAPLLGTQETQYF.

The chain employs TRBV20-1 and TRBJ2-5, with 7 positions matching TRBD2. Unmatched junction bases numbered 5, after V lost 6 bases and J lost 4 bases. CDR1 is DFQATT and CDR2 is SNEGSKA in the germline V gene (reference sequence). The length of the CDR3 is 12 residues. CDR3 in DNA: TGCAGTGCCTCCCCTAGCGGAGAGACCCAGTACTTC. This codes for CSASPSGETQYF.

The J gene is TRBJ2-7, the V gene TRBV20-1; a possible D gene is TRBD2 (6 bases). This CDR3 is 14 amino acids long. CDR1 and CDR2 (germline): DFQATT, SNEGSKA (reference sequence). V was clipped by 3 bases and J by 5 bases, with 17 bases between them. DNA of the CDR3: TGCAGTGCTAGCAGTGCGGGGCGTCTCCACGAGCAGTACGTC. Protein product: CSASSAGRLHEQYV.

This clonotype came up once. Written as DNA, the CDR3 is TGTGCCAGCAGCCAAGACTTCACAGATACGCAGTATTTT. Its translation: CASSQDFTDTQYF. The chain carries TRBV14 and TRBJ2-3; D uncertain. The germline CDR1 and CDR2 sequences are SGHDN and FVKESK. The CDR3 is made up of 13 amino acids. The V end was cut by 0 bases, the J end by 2 bases, with 3 bases between.

The chain combines TRBV5-1 with TRBJ2-5, with D perhaps TRBD2 (5 bases). V gave up 5 bases and J gave up 4 bases, with 15 bases separating them. The CDR3 has 14 amino acids. Looked up from germline, CDR1 is SGHRS and CDR2 is YFSETQ. CDR3 sequence (DNA): TGCGCCAGCAGTCAAGGGCTAGCCGCAGAGACCCAGTACTTC. Amino acids: CASSQGLAAETQYF.

The chain carries TRBV7-9 and TRBJ2-5, with D perhaps TRBD1 or TRBD2 (6 bases each). The CDR3 covers 14 residues. The germline V gene has CDR1 SEHNR and CDR2 FQNEAQ (reference sequence). Trimming cost V 5 bases and J 1 base, with 11 bases left between them. CDR3 in amino acids: CASSGGQAQETQYF. CDR3 bases: TGTGCCAGCAGCGGGGGGCAGGCCCAAGAGACCCAGTACTTC.

The rearrangement uses TRBV28 and TRBJ1-5, with unresolved D. Germline assignment: CDR1 MDHEN and CDR2 SYDVKM. The CDR3 covers 12 residues. Trimming took off 7 bases at V and 4 bases at J, with 8 bases between the two ends. DNA for the CDR3: TGTGCCAGCACTACACAAAATCAGCCCCAGCATTTT. It codes for CASTTQNQPQHF.

This sequence joins TRBV20-1 and TRBJ2-1, with 9 bases that match TRBD2. J gave up 4 bases and V 0 bases, and 7 bases lay outside the gene matches. Germline CDR1 and CDR2: DFQATT and SNEGSKA (reference sequence). The CDR3 runs 16 residues. The CDR3 here is CSARDQASGVYNEQFF. CDR3 nucleotide sequence: TGCAGTGCTAGAGATCAGGCTAGCGGGGTGTACAATGAGCAGTTCTTC.

The V and J genes are TRBV9 and TRBJ2-7; 9 positions agree with TRBD2. Germline V lookup: CDR1 SGDLS, CDR2 YYNGEE. This CDR3 is 13 amino acids long. V trimming: 4 bases; J trimming: 7 bases; junction bases outside the gene matches: 6. The CDR3 spells CASSQTSGREQYF. For the CDR3, the DNA is TGTGCCAGCAGCCAAACTAGCGGGCGAGAGCAGTACTTC.

This rearrangement joins TRBV29-1 to TRBJ1-2; D call uncertain. Germline-derived CDR1 and CDR2 are SQVTM and ANQGSEA. This CDR3 has 13 residues. V shed 8 bases and J shed 1 base, with 14 bases lying between them. CDR3 nucleotides: TGCAGCTACTTGGACGGCAATAACTATGGCTACACCTTC. Amino acids: CSYLDGNNYGYTF.

The rearrangement joins TRBV6-2 or TRBV6-3 to TRBJ1-2; D is ambiguous. The CDR3 has 13 amino acids. CDR1 and CDR2 (germline): MNHEY, SVGEGT. Trimming removed 5 bases from V and 4 bases from J, with 11 bases in between. CDR3 nucleotides: TGTGCCAGCAGTAACGGGATCCTCTATGGCTACACCTTC. Residues: CASSNGILYGYTF.

The chain links TRBV11-2 to TRBJ2-5, with D tentatively TRBD1 (6 bases). Germline CDR1 and CDR2: SGHAT and FQNNGV. Trimming took 2 bases from V and 9 from J, leaving 16 bases between them. CDR3 size: 14 residues. The CDR3: CASSLYRDPMAQYF. CDR3 nucleotides: TGTGCCAGCAGCTTATACAGGGACCCCATGGCCCAGTACTTC.

The chain is built from TRBV29-1 and TRBJ2-2; D gene unclear. With 5 bases removed from V and 0 bases from J, the gap between germline ends came to 7 bases. Germline-derived CDR1 and CDR2 are SQVTM and ANQGSEA. The CDR3 runs 13 residues. In nucleotides, the CDR3 is TGCAGCGTTAACCCCGCGAACACCGGGGAGCTGTTTTTT. Its protein product is CSVNPANTGELFF.

The gene calls are TRBV30 and TRBJ2-1, with D perhaps being TRBD1 or TRBD2 (5 bases each). Trimming pared 0 bases from V and 1 base from J, leaving 16 bases between. The CDR3 runs 17 residues. From germline, CDR1 is GTSNPN and CDR2 SVGIG (reference sequence). In DNA form, the CDR3 reads TGTGCCTGGAGTGTACCCTCCGGGGCGGGTTCCTACAATGAGCAGTTCTTC. Amino acid sequence: CAWSVPSGAGSYNEQFF.

The chain joins TRBV29-1 to TRBJ1-1; D not resolved. The CDR3 is 12 amino acids. The V and J ends lost 2 bases and 1 base respectively, with 5 bases between them. The V gene's germline CDR1 is SQVTM and CDR2 ANQGSEA. The CDR3 DNA reads as TGCAGCGTTGAACCAGGGAACACTGAAGCTTTCTTT. As protein: CSVEPGNTEAFF.

Only one count was recorded for this clonotype. The V and J genes are TRBV9 and TRBJ2-2; 8 positions agree with TRBD1. V shed 10 bases and J 3 bases; nucleotides not matched to a gene: 2. This CDR3 contains 12 residues. Germline V CDR1 and CDR2: SGDLS, YYNGEE. Written as DNA, the CDR3 is TGTGCCGGACAGGGTTACACCGGGGAGCTGTTTTTT. Amino acid sequence: CAGQGYTGELFF.

V usage is TRBV7-3 and J usage is TRBJ2-3; TRBD2 matches at 8 bases. This CDR3 has 17 residues. J gave up 2 bases and V 0 bases, and 7 bases lay outside the gene matches. Germline loops: CDR1 SGHTA, CDR2 FQGTGA. Here the CDR3 DNA reads TGTGCCAGCAGCTTAACGGCGGGGGGAGGCATCACAGATACGCAGTATTTT. The encoded protein is CASSLTAGGGITDTQYF.

This chain connects TRBV24-1 to TRBJ2-5, with D hard to call. CDR1 is KGHDR, CDR2 SFDVKD, per germline. Between the trimmed V and J ends, which lost 4 bases and 1 base, there was a span of 9 bases. The CDR3 has 14 residues. CDR3 nucleotides: TGTGCCACCAGTGACCGACGGCCCCAAGAGACCCAGTACTTC. Protein: CATSDRRPQETQYF.

V and J are TRBV6-1 and TRBJ2-7, with 11 bases that match TRBD1. V was pared by 8 bases and J by 4 bases, with 4 bases of the junction left unmatched. The CDR3 has 13 residues. CDR1 is MNHNS and CDR2 is SASEGT in the germline V gene. The CDR3 coding sequence is TGTGCCAGCCCCGGGACAGGGGGATACGAGCAGTACTTC. Its protein product is CASPGTGGYEQYF.

The chain links TRBV7-9 to TRBJ2-1; D is unresolved. The germline gives CDR1 SEHNR, CDR2 FQNEAQ (reference sequence). CDR3 length: 15 residues. The ends were cut back, 2 bases at V and 3 bases at J, with 11 bases in the middle. The DNA of the CDR3 is TGTGCCAGCAGCTTATCCGAGACTGTCTACAATGAGCAGTTCTTC. Amino acid sequence: CASSLSETVYNEQFF.

The CDR3 nucleotides are TGCAGCGTTGACGGGACAGGGGTGGCCGGGGAGCTGTTTTTT. This gives the protein CSVDGTGVAGELFF. The rearrangement uses TRBV29-1 and TRBJ2-2, with 10 positions matching TRBD1. The germline CDR1 and CDR2 sequences are SQVTM and ANQGSEA. CDR3 length: 14 residues. J was trimmed by 6 bases and V by 3 bases; bases with no gene match: 4.

The rearrangement joins TRBV6-2 or TRBV6-3 to TRBJ2-6; no reliable D call. The CDR3 spans 13 residues. V lost 5 bases and J lost 4, with 6 bases in between. CDR1 MNHEY and CDR2 SVGEGT come from the germline V gene. The CDR3 loop is CASSPGGANVLTF. The CDR3 nucleotides read TGTGCCAGCAGTCCCGGGGGGGCCAACGTCCTGACTTTC.

The chain joins TRBV9 to TRBJ2-1, with 11 bases aligning to TRBD2. Germline V gene lookup returns CDR1 SGDLS and CDR2 YYNGEE. There are 17 residues in the CDR3. After removal of 1 base from V and 10 bases from J, the junction contained 13 bases not matched to a gene. This CDR3 reads CASSVRRLAGGLGEQFF. The DNA of the CDR3 is TGTGCCAGCAGCGTAAGAAGGCTAGCGGGGGGCTTAGGCGAGCAGTTCTTC.

The chain carries TRBV19 and TRBJ2-7, with TRBD2 matching 7 bases. The CDR3 runs 14 residues. The germline gives CDR1 LNHDA, CDR2 SQIVND (reference sequence). V lost 9 bases to trimming and J lost 2 bases; unmatched junction nucleotides: 10. CDR3 coding DNA: TGTGCCAGCCCCCGCCTAGCGGAAACCTACGAGCAGTACGTC. Translated: CASPRLAETYEQYV.

In its sample, this clonotype was seen once. This chain joins TRBV30 and TRBJ2-7; D may match TRBD1 or TRBD2 (5 bases each). Trimming removed 4 bases from V and 1 base from J, with 14 bases in between. CDR3 length: 14 amino acids. CDR1 GTSNPN and CDR2 SVGIG come from the germline V gene (reference sequence). The CDR3 nucleotides read TGTGCCTGGATGGTGGGGGTTTCGTCCTACGAGCAGTACTTC. Amino acid sequence: CAWMVGVSSYEQYF.

V gene TRBV7-9 combines with J gene TRBJ1-1; no clear D gene. V dropped 5 bases and J dropped 2 bases, with 12 bases sitting between them. CDR1 and CDR2 from the germline V gene are SEHNR and FQNEAQ (reference sequence). The CDR3 totals 14 residues. CDR3 nucleotides: TGTGCCAGCAGCCTAACAGCGGCCAACACTGAAGCTTTCTTT. It is translated as CASSLTAANTEAFF.

V gene TRBV19 combines with J gene TRBJ2-3; TRBD1 or TRBD2 may be the D gene (7 bases each). Germline V lookup: CDR1 LNHDA, CDR2 SQIVND (reference sequence). CDR3 length equals 14 residues. V lost 7 bases and J lost 6, with 17 bases in between. CDR3: CASTGGGPSDTQYF. In DNA form, the CDR3 reads TGTGCCAGTACAGGGGGAGGGCCATCTGATACGCAGTATTTT.

This rearrangement joins TRBV7-9 to TRBJ2-7; 11 bases fit TRBD2. J was trimmed by 3 bases and V by 5 bases; bases with no gene match: 6. Germline CDR1 reads SEHNR; CDR2 reads FQNEAQ (reference sequence). There are 15 residues in the CDR3. The CDR3: CASSPSGTSGYEQYF. In DNA form, the CDR3 reads TGTGCCAGCAGCCCATCCGGGACTAGCGGCTACGAGCAGTACTTC.